Listed here is a single TCR beta chain. Treatment specified: 19 received Ad26.COV2.S at low or high dose, single or two shots; 5 received placebo; per-sample allocation not given. It was on day 63 after the first vaccine or placebo injection that samples were taken. This sample stems from a study of Ad26.COV2.S vaccination and SARS-CoV-2 variants. TCRdb keeps only in-frame clones here, not all; method: immunoSEQ multiplex PCR. The table shows around 300,000 clones, with about 88% occurring only once. This specimen was peripheral blood, taken in a trial of Ad26.COV2.S vaccine versus placebo. The receptor was isolated from a person between 18 and 60 years old who received the Ad26.COV2.S COVID-19 vaccine or a placebo.

DNA for the CDR3: TGTGCCAGCAGCCGGGGACTAGCGGGAGTTGGGCAGTTCTTC. It translates to CASSRGLAGVGQFF. The chain links TRBV7-2 to TRBJ2-1; TRBD2 matches at 14 bases. The germline CDR1 and CDR2 sequences are SGHTA and FQGNSA. V gave up 5 bases and J gave up 12 bases; unmatched junction bases: 6. CDR3 length: 14 residues.